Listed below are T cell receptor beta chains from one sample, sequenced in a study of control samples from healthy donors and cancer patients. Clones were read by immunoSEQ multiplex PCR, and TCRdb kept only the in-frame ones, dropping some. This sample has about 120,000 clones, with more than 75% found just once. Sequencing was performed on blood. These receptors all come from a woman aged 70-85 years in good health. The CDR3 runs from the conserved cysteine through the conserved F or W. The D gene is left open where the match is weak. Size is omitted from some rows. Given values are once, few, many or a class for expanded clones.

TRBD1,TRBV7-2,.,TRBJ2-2,CASIPGGPGTGELFF,TGTGCCAGCATCCCAGGGGGCCCGGGCACCGGGGAGCTGTTTTTT
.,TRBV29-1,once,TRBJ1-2,CSVSGLGAYGYTF,TGCAGCGTCTCGGGCCTTGGGGCCTATGGCTACACCTTC
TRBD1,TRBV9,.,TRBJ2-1,CASSLQGASYNEQFF,TGTGCCAGCAGCCTACAGGGGGCATCCTACAATGAGCAGTTCTTC
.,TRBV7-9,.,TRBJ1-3,CASSIIENTIYF,TGTGCCAGCAGCATCATAGAAAACACCATATATTTT
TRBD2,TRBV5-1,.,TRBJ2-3,CASSSRDHSGVGRDTQYF,TGCGCCAGCAGCTCCCGCGATCATAGCGGGGTCGGTCGGGATACGCAGTATTTT
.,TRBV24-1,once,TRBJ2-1,CATSDRAGQYNEQFF,TGTGCCACCAGTGATCGAGCGGGACAGTACAATGAGCAGTTCTTC
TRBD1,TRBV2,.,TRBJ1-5,CASKRTGDFNQPQHF,TGTGCCAGCAAAAGGACAGGGGACTTCAATCAGCCCCAGCATTTT
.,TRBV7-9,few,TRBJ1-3,CASILMAAGALNTIYF,TGTGCCAGCATCCTTATGGCCGCAGGGGCGCTTAACACCATATATTTT
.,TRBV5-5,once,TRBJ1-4,CASTLDRPNEKLFF,TGTGCCAGCACCCTAGACAGACCTAATGAAAAACTGTTTTTT
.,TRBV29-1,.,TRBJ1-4,CSVQLPGEVNEKLFF,TGCAGCGTTCAACTTCCGGGGGAGGTTAATGAAAAACTGTTTTTT
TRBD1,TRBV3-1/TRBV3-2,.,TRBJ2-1,CASSPITGGRSSYNEQFF,TGTGCCAGCAGCCCAATCACAGGGGGACGTAGCTCCTACAATGAGCAGTTCTTC
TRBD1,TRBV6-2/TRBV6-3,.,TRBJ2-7,CASSLGDRVVYEQYF,TGTGCCAGCAGCCTCGGGGACAGGGTAGTTTACGAGCAGTACTTC
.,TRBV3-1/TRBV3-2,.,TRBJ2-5,CASSLRDPSQTQYF,TGTGCCAGCAGCCTCCGGGACCCCTCCCAGACCCAGTACTTC
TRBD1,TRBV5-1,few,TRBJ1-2,CASSLASGTANYGYTF,TGCGCCAGCAGCTTGGCCTCCGGGACAGCTAACTATGGCTACACCTTC
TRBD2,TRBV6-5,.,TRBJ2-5,CATAPSGGEQETQYF,TGTGCCACCGCCCCCAGCGGGGGAGAACAAGAGACCCAGTACTTC
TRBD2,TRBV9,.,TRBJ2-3,CASSVSGSGGQVGDTQYF,TGTGCCAGCAGCGTATCTGGGAGCGGGGGGCAGGTGGGAGATACGCAGTATTTT
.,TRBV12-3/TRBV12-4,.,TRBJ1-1,CASRSGSTEAFF,TGTGCCAGCAGGTCGGGGTCCACTGAAGCTTTCTTT
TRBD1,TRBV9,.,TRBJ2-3,CASSVPRDRETDTQYF,TGTGCCAGCAGCGTCCCTCGGGACAGGGAAACAGATACGCAGTATTTT
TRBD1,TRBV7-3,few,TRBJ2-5,CASSLGQQETQYF,TGTGCCAGCAGCTTGGGACAGCAAGAGACCCAGTACTTC
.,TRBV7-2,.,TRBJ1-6,CASSLEAAPNSPLHF,TGTGCCAGCAGCTTAGAAGCGGCACCTAATTCACCCCTCCACTTT
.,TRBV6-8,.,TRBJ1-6,CASTLRGGRGSGYNSPLHF,TGTGCCAGCACGTTACGTGGGGGTCGGGGTTCGGGCTATAATTCACCCCTCCACTTT
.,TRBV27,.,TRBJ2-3,CASSLSGSTDTQYF,TGTGCCAGCAGTCTTAGCGGAAGCACAGATACGCAGTATTTT
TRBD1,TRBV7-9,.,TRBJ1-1,CASSLVSWTGSSAEAFF,TGTGCCAGCAGCTTAGTGTCCTGGACAGGGTCGTCTGCTGAAGCTTTCTTT
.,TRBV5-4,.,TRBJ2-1,CASIAPDANNEQFF,TGTGCCAGCATTGCCCCGGACGCGAATAATGAGCAGTTCTTC
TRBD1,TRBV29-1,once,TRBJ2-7,CSGGQGAYEQYF,TGCAGCGGCGGACAGGGGGCCTACGAGCAGTACTTC
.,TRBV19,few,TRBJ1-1,CASSRQARGSATEAFF,TGTGCCAGTAGTAGACAGGCAAGGGGGTCGGCCACTGAAGCTTTCTTT
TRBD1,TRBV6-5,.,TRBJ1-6,CASTRAGTGSSPLHF,TGTGCCAGCACACGGGCCGGGACAGGGAGTTCACCCCTCCACTTT
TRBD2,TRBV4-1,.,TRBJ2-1,CASSQTESGGAYNEQFF,TGCGCCAGCAGCCAAACCGAGAGCGGGGGGGCATACAATGAGCAGTTCTTC
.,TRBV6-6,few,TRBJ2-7,CASSWAGVSEQYF,TGTGCCAGCAGTTGGGCAGGGGTAAGCGAGCAGTACTTC
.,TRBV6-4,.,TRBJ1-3,CASSAGAGANTIYF,TGTGCCAGCAGTGCTGGAGCGGGTGCAAACACCATATATTTT
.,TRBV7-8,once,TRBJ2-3,CASSPGGTRSDTQYF,TGTGCCAGCAGCCCCGGGGGAACGAGGTCAGATACGCAGTATTTT
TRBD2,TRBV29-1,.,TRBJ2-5,CSALPSGGYQETQYF,TGCAGCGCCCTACCTAGCGGGGGGTACCAAGAGACCCAGTACTTC
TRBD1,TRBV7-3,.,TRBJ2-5,CASSASGTGDPGETQYF,TGTGCCAGCAGCGCATCCGGGACAGGGGATCCGGGAGAGACCCAGTACTTC
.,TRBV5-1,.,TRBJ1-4,CASSPGTATNEKLFF,TGCGCCAGCAGCCCCGGAACCGCAACTAATGAAAAACTGTTTTTT
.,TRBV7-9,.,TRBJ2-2,CASSLLLGRKNTGELFF,TGTGCCAGCAGCCTCCTATTGGGGCGAAAGAACACCGGGGAGCTGTTTTTT
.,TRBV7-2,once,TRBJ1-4,CASSLVGGRNEKLFF,TGTGCCAGCAGCTTAGTAGGGGGGCGGAATGAAAAACTGTTTTTT
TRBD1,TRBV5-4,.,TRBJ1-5,CASSADPGTGTNQPQHF,TGTGCCAGCAGCGCGGACCCCGGGACAGGGACCAATCAGCCCCAGCATTTT
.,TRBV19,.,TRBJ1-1,CASEGDMTVHTEAFF,TGTGCCAGTGAGGGGGATATGACGGTGCACACTGAAGCTTTCTTT
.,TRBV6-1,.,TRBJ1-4,CASSEQGKGKLFF,TGTGCCAGCAGTGAACAGGGGAAGGGAAAACTGTTTTTT
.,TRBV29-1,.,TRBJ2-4,CSPTRGLPKNIQYF,TGCAGCCCCACCCGGGGGTTGCCCAAAAACATTCAGTACTTC
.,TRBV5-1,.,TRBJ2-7,CASSPQGGGGNEQYF,TGCGCCAGCAGCCCTCAGGGTGGAGGGGGCAACGAGCAGTACTTC
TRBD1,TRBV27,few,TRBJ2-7,CASSVGQGAYEQYF,TGTGCCAGCAGTGTTGGACAGGGGGCCTACGAGCAGTACTTC
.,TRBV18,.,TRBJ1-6,CASSPRQNNSPLHF,TGTGCCAGCTCACCGAGACAGAATAATTCACCCCTCCACTTT
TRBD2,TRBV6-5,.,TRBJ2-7,CASSPRPSGEQYF,TGTGCCAGCAGTCCTCGGCCTAGCGGCGAGCAGTACTTC
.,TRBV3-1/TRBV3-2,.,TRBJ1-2,CASRIVGGGYTF,TGTGCCAGCAGAATCGTGGGTGGTGGCTACACCTTC
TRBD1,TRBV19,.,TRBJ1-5,CASTRKQGGYQPQHF,TGTGCCAGTACTCGGAAACAGGGGGGGTATCAGCCCCAGCATTTT
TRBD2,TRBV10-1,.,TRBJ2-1,CASSSQTSGIVF,TGCGCCAGCAGCTCACAGACTAGCGGTATTGTCTTC
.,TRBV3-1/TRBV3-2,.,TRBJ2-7,CASSDSYEQYF,TGTGCCAGCAGTGACTCCTACGAGCAGTACTTC
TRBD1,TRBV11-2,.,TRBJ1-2,CASRPTGDYGYTF,TGTGCCAGCAGACCAACAGGGGACTATGGCTACACCTTC
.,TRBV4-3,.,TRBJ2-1,CASSQEGQGYNEQFF,TGCGCCAGCAGCCAAGAGGGTCAGGGGTACAATGAGCAGTTCTTC
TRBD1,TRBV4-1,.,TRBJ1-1,CASSQGQGFPEAFF,TGCGCCAGCAGCCAAGGACAGGGTTTTCCTGAAGCTTTCTTT
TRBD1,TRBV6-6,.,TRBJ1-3,CASSRQGIGSGNTIYF,TGTGCCAGCAGTCGACAGGGGATAGGGTCTGGAAACACCATATATTTT
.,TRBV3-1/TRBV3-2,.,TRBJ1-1,CASSQDRGSAEAFF,TGTGCCAGCAGCCAAGACCGGGGGAGCGCTGAAGCTTTCTTT
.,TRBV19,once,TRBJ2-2,CASSIERGRKSTGELFF,TGTGCCAGTAGTATAGAACGGGGGCGGAAGAGCACCGGGGAGCTGTTTTTT
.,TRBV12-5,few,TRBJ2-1,CASGIGGGLYNEQFF,TGTGCTAGTGGGATTGGAGGAGGACTCTACAATGAGCAGTTCTTC
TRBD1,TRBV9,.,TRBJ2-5,CASSVDREQETQYF,TGTGCCAGCAGCGTGGACAGGGAGCAAGAGACCCAGTACTTC
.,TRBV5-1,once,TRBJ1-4,CASSLGGNNEKLFF,TGCGCCAGCAGCCTGGGAGGGAATAATGAAAAACTGTTTTTT
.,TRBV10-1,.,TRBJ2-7,CASSEGGQNEQYF,TGCGCCAGCAGTGAGGGGGGTCAGAACGAGCAGTACTTC
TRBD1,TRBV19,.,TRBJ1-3,CASSSQGAAGNTIYF,TGTGCCAGTAGTAGCCAGGGGGCAGCTGGAAACACCATATATTTT